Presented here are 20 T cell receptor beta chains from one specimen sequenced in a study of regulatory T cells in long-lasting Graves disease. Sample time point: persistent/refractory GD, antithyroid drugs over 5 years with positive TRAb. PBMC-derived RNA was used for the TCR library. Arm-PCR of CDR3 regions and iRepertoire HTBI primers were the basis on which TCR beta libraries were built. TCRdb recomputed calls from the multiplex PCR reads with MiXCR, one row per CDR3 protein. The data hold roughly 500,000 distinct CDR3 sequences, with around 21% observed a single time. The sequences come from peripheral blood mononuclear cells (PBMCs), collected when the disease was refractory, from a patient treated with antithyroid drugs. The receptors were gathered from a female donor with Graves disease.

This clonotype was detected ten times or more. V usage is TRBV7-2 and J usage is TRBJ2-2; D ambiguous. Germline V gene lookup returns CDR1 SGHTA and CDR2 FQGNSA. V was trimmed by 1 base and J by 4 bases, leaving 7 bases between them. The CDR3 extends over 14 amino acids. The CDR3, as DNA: TGTGCCAGCAGCTTAGTTCTTGGCACCGGGGAGCTGTTTTTT. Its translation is CASSLVLGTGELFF.

The CDR3 sequence is CASSAGMGRGYEQYF. The CDR3 nucleotides read TGTGCCAGCAGTGCTGGGATGGGGCGGGGCTACGAGCAGTACTTC. The chain joins TRBV6-1 to TRBJ2-7; D is perhaps TRBD2 (6 bases). This CDR3 spans 15 amino acids. Germline assignment: CDR1 MNHNS and CDR2 SASEGT. V gave up 4 bases and J gave up 3 bases, with 16 bases separating them.

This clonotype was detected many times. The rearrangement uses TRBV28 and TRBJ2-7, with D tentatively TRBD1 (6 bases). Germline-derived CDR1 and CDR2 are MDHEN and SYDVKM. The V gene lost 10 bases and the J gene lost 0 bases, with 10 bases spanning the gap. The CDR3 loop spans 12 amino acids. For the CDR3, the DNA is TGTGCCACAGGACAGTACTCCTACGAGCAGTACTTC. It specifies CATGQYSYEQYF.

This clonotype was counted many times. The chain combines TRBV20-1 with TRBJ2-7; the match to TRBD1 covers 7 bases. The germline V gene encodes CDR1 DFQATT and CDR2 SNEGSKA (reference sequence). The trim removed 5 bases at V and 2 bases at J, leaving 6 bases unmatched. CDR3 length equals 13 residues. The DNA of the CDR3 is TGCAGTGCTTCACGGACAGGTACCTACGAGCAGTACTTC. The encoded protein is CSASRTGTYEQYF.

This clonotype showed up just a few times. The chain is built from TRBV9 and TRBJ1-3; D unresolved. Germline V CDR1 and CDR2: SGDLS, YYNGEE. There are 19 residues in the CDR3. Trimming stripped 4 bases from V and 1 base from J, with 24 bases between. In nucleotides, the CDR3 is TGTGCCAGCAGCCCCCGTAGCAATCCCGGTTGGAGGTCTGGAAACACCATATATTTT. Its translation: CASSPRSNPGWRSGNTIYF.

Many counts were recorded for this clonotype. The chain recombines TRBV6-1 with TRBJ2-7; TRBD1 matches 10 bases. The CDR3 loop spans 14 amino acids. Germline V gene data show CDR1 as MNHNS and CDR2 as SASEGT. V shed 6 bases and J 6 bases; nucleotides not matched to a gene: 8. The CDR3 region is CASRKGQGFGEQYF. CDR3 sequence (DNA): TGTGCCAGCAGAAAGGGACAGGGGTTCGGCGAGCAGTACTTC.

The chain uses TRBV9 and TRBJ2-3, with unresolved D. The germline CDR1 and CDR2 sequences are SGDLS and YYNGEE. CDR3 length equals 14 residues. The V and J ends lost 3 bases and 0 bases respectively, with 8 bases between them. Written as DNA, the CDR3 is TGTGCCAGCAGCGAGGACGCAAGCACAGATACGCAGTATTTT. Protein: CASSEDASTDTQYF.

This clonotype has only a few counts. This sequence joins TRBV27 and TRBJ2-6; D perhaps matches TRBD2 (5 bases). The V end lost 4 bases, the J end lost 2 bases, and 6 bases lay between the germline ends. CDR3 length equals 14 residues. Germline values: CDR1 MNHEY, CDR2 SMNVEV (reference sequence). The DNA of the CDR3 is TGTGCCAGCAGTTGGGGAGCTGGGGCCAACGTCCTGACTTTC. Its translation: CASSWGAGANVLTF.

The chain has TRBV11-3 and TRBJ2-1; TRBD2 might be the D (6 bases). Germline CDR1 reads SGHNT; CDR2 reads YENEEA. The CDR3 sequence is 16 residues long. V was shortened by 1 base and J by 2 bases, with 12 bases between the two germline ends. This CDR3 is CASSLAGGGPYNEQFF. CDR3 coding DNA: TGTGCCAGCAGCTTAGCAGGTGGAGGGCCCTACAATGAGCAGTTCTTC. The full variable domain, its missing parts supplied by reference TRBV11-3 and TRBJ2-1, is EAGVVQSPRYKIIEKKQPVAFWCNPISGHNTLYWYLQNLGQGPELLIRYENEEAVDDSQLPKDRFSAERLKGVDSTLKIQPAELGDSAVYLCASSLAGGGPYNEQFFGPGTRLTVL.

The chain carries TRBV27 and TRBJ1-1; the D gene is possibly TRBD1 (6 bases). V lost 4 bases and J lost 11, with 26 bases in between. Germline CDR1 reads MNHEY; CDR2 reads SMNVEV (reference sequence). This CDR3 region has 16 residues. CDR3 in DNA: TGTGCCAGCAGTTCGGGGACATCCCCCAGTATTTTCGGCGCTTTCTTT. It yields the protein CASSSGTSPSIFGAFF.

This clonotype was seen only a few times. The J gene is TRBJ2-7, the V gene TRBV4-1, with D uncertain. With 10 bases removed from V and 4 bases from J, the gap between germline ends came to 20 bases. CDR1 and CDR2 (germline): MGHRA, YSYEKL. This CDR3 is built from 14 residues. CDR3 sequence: CATTRQAAGYEQYF. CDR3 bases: TGCGCCACCACCCGCCAGGCTGCCGGGTACGAGCAGTACTTC.

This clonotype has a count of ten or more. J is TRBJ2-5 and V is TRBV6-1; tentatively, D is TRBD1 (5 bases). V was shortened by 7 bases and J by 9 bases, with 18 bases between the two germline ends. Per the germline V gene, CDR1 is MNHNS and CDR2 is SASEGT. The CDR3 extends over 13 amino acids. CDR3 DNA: TGTGCCAGCACCGAAAATGGGGCCCGGGCCCAGTACTTC. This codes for CASTENGARAQYF.

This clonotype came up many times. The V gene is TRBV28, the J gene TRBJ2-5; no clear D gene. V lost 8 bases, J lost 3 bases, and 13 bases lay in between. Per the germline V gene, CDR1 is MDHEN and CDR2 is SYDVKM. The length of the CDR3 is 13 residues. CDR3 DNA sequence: TGTGCCAGCGCGACGGTAACAAAAGAGACCCAGTACTTC. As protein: CASATVTKETQYF.

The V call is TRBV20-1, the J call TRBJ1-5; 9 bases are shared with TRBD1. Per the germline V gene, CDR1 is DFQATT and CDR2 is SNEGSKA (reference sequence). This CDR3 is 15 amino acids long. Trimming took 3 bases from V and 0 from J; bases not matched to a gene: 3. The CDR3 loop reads CSARDRGYSNQPQHF. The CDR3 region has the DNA TGCAGTGCTAGGGACAGGGGATATAGCAATCAGCCCCAGCATTTT.

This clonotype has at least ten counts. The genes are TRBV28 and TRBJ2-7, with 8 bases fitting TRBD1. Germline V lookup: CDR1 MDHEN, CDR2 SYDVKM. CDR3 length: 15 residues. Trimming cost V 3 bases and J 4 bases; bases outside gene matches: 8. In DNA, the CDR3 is TGTGCCAGCAGTTTTTTTCCAGGGGGCGGATACGAGCAGTACTTC. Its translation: CASSFFPGGGYEQYF.

Written as DNA, the CDR3 is TGTGCCAGTATTGCCGGGACTCAAGCTTTCTTT. Translation: CASIAGTQAFF. The gene calls are TRBV19 and TRBJ1-1; maybe TRBD1 (5 bases). The CDR3 loop spans 11 amino acids. Between the trimmed V and J ends, which lost 7 bases and 9 bases, there was a span of 12 bases. Germline assignment: CDR1 LNHDA and CDR2 SQIVND (reference sequence).

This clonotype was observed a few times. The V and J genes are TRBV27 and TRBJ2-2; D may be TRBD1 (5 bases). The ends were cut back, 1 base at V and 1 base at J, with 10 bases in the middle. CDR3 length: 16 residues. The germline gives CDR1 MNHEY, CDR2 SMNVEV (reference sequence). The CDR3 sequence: CASSLYGAKNTGELFF. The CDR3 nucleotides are TGTGCCAGCAGTTTATATGGGGCGAAGAACACCGGGGAGCTGTTTTTT.

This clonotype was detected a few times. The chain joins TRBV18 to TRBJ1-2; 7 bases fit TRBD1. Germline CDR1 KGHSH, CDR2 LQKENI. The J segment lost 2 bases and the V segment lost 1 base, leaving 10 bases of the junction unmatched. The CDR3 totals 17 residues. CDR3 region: CASSPRAGGGSNYGYTF. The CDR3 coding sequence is TGTGCCAGCTCACCACGGGCAGGGGGTGGAAGCAACTATGGCTACACCTTC.

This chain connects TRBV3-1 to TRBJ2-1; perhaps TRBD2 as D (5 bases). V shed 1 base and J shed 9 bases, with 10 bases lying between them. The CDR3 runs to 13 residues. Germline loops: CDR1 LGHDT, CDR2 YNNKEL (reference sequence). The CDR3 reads CASSQARGGEQFF. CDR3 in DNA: TGTGCCAGCAGCCAAGCCCGTGGAGGTGAGCAGTTCTTC.

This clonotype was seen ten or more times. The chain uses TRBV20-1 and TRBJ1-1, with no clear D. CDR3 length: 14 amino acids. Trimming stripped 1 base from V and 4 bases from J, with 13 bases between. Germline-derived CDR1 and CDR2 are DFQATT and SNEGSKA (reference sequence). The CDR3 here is CSARAPSGGTEAFF. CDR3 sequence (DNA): TGCAGTGCTAGAGCCCCGTCCGGTGGCACTGAAGCTTTCTTT.